The clone carrying this T cell receptor beta chain was observed at least ten times. Its antigen is undetermined. TCRdb ran MiXCR on the PCR reads and lists one entry per CDR3 protein. The sample lists 45,000 to 60,000 distinct CDR3 sequences; around 34% were seen once. The entry originates in a study of molecular identifiers for immune sequencing clone quantification. Whole-study results and caveats: More than 97% of effector molecules, versus under 1% of naive-cell molecules, belonged to clones above 20 RNA copies.

The CDR3 is 14 amino acids. V lost 1 base and J 2 bases, leaving 9 bases between the germline ends. Germline-derived CDR1 and CDR2 are SGHVS and FNYEAQ. The TCR sequence derives from a human donor in good health. Some libraries in this study had Jurkat cell RNA spiked in. The chain carries TRBV7-6 and TRBJ2-7, with unresolved D. The sample was naive CD8+ T cells from blood, with Jurkat cell RNA spiked in. Subset in this sample: FACS-sorted CD8+CD4-CCR7+CD45RA+ naive T cells. The CDR3 protein is CASSLGSGTYEQYF. CDR3 nucleotides: TGTGCCAGCAGCTTAGGTTCAGGTACCTACGAGCAGTACTTC.